This entry describes one TCR beta chain. Its antigen has not been determined. From each donor, an approximately 2.3 ml peripheral blood sample was collected into PAXgene tubes and kept at -80 degrees C. Without T cell sorting, total RNA was isolated from whole blood using the PAXgene blood miRNA kit on an automated QIAcube. Peripheral blood from monozygotic twin pairs who were concordant or discordant for inflammatory bowel disease underwent deep TCRalpha and TCRbeta repertoire profiling using unique molecular barcoding. For every twin pair, smoking habits were documented, and each individual was categorised as a current, former or never smoker. This entry belongs to a study of monozygotic twins with inflammatory bowel disease (dated by TCRdb to between 2017 and 2020). Turning to the overall study: A total of approximately 28 monozygotic twin pairs were included in the full study, comprising nine German pairs (four IBD-concordant, five IBD-discordant) and 19 IBD-discordant Danish pairs. The search for disease-associated traits relied mainly on comparing, within discordant pairs, IBD patients with their genetically identical healthy co-twins. Each individual had, on average, about 151 000 unique TCRalpha sequences and 181 000 unique TCRbeta sequences available for analysis. Summary of the overall study and its limitations: Fewer clonotypes were shared with other individuals by IBD patients than by healthy twins, most markedly in patients showing signs of disease activity. IBD patients had lower TCRbeta repertoire diversity, measured by the inverse Simpson index, than their healthy co-twins. The results gave no support for a single strong signal or clonotype linked to IBD. Differing immunosuppressive treatments among patients may have added background noise and inter-individual variability to the repertoires. Distinction between different T cell subtypes could not be achieved in the analysis. Concordant and discordant twins showed no difference in repertoire similarity, possibly because of limited statistical power.

The CDR3 goes from the cysteine to the phenylalanine over 13 residues. DNA was not recorded. The library was generated by 5' RACE. The input for every TCR library was around 3,600 ng of total RNA. For each sample, cDNA was synthesized in eight separate reactions using SMARTScribe reverse transcriptase. During cDNA synthesis, template switching was used to introduce unique molecular identifiers that contained a 6-nucleotide sample barcode. TCRalpha and TCRbeta cDNA was amplified in two nested PCRs of approximately 17 and 9 cycles, and bead purification was carried out after each PCR. Before amplification, the cDNA was treated with uracil DNA-glycosylase and purified using the QIAquick PCR purification kit. The second PCR added Illumina TruSeq-compatible adapters along with sample-specific barcodes. TapeStation and Qubit were used to check library quality and concentration, and 4.5 to 6.5 ng of each library was pooled. Sequencing of the pooled libraries was done on an Illumina HiSeq2500 single-index Rapid Run using custom sequencing primers and 2 x 100 bp reads. Processing in the source paper ran as follows. PCR and sequencing errors were corrected by UMI-based consensus assembly using MiGEC version 1.2.6. V(D)J alignment, clonotype assembly and CDR3 extraction were performed with MiXCR version 2.1.1. Normalisation of gene usage, clonotype sharing and MAIT/NKT TCR abundance was achieved by analysing the top 1000, 10 000 and 20 000 clonotypes per sample. Diversity was computed as the inverse Simpson index with the vegan R package after downsampling to 27 000 UMIs. Paired Mann-Whitney U tests were applied to discordant twin pairs, with Benjamini-Hochberg correction for multiple testing. TCRdb reprocessed the reads and lists each CDR3 protein sequence as a single entry, with no DNA. What appears here as the V and J calls and clone size reflects TCRdb's work, not the paper's. The table for this sample records around 150,000 distinct CDR3 sequences. The ten largest clones capture about 2.7% of the sample.

The sequenced sample was blood. The V and J segments used are TRBV12-3 or TRBV12-4 and TRBJ2-1; TCRdb's D gene call, TRBD1, goes unchecked for lack of DNA. This sequence was found in a human donor with ulcerative colitis or Crohn's disease, or a healthy co-twin of an affected twin (not recorded which). The CDR3 protein sequence reads: CASSRSGGGEQFF.